A single T cell receptor (beta chain) is shown here with its context. This entry belongs to a study of cytomegalovirus exposure and HLA in healthy donors. The germline gives CDR1 SGHRS, CDR2 YFSETQ. Trimming cost V 0 bases and J 5 bases; bases outside gene matches: 8. This CDR3 region has 16 residues. The PCR employed 60 Vbeta primers together with 13 Jbeta primers. Clones were sequenced by immunoSEQ multiplex PCR, and TCRdb holds only the in-frame ones, with some missing. This table holds about 160,000 clones, roughly four fifths found once. Material for sequencing was PBMCs. The rearrangement links TRBV5-1 to TRBJ2-5; 9 bases match TRBD2. The receptor was isolated from a female donor in good health and CMV-seronegative. In DNA form, the CDR3 reads TGCGCCAGCAGCTTGGACGGGCGGGGGGGCTTGGAGACCCAGTACTTC. Residues: CASSLDGRGGLETQYF.